This TCR beta chain was obtained from a study of cytomegalovirus exposure and HLA in healthy donors. PCR employed 60 Vbeta and 13 Jbeta primers. The data were produced by immunoSEQ multiplex PCR, yet TCRdb's version contains in-frame clones alone and is incomplete. The sample includes roughly 100,000 clones, more than 9.5% seen only once; the top ten take approximately 16%. The CDR3 runs 12 residues. Trimming took off 3 bases at V and 8 bases at J, with 13 bases between the two ends. The germline CDR1 and CDR2 sequences are SQVTM and ANQGSEA. This clone appeared a few times. The chain has TRBV29-1 and TRBJ1-2; no clear D gene. This clonotype originated in a man aged 40-55 years in good health and CMV-seropositive. The sample consisted of PBMCs. Here the CDR3 reads CSVDKGVWGYTF. Written as DNA, the CDR3 is TGCAGCGTTGACAAGGGAGTCTGGGGCTACACCTTC.